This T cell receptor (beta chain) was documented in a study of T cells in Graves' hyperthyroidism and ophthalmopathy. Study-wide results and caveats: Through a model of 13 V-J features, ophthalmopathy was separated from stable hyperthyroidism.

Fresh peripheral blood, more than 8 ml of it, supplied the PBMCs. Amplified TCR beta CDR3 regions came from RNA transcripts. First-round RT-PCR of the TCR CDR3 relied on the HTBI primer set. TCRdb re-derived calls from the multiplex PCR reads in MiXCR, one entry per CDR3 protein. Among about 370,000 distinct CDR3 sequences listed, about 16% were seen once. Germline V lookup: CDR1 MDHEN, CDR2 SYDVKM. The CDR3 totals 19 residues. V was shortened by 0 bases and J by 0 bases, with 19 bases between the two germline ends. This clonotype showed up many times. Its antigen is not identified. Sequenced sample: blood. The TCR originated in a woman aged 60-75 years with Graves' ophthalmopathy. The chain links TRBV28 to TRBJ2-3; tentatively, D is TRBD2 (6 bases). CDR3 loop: CASSLWTVGGRFSTDTQYF. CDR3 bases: TGTGCCAGCAGTTTATGGACCGTTGGAGGGAGGTTTAGCACAGATACGCAGTATTTT. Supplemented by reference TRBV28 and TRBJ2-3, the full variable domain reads DVKVTQSSRYLVKRTGEKVFLECVQDMDHENMFWYRQDPGLGLRLIYFSYDVKMKEKGDIPEGYSVSREKKERFSLILESASTNQTSMYLCASSLWTVGGRFSTDTQYFGPGTRLTVL.